This entry lists 8 T cell receptor beta chains sequenced from one sample in a study of post-analysis software for immune sequencing data. For these receptors, no antigen is known. Study results and limitations: Patients carried roughly 5 TRBV segments more frequently than controls did, and TRBV5-6, TRBV5-1 and TRBV20-1 were among them.

Carried by the TCR beta cDNA libraries were unique molecular identifiers. Via MiXCR, TCRdb re-called the PCR reads, giving one row per CDR3 protein. The profile shows about 820,000 distinct CDR3 sequences, approximately 57% of them singletons. Sequencing used blood. These receptors came from a girl aged 10-17 years with multiple sclerosis.

The chain recombines TRBV12-3 or TRBV12-4 with TRBJ2-4, with 9 nucleotides matching TRBD2. The length of the CDR3 is 18 residues. V lost 3 bases to trimming and J lost 0 bases; unmatched junction nucleotides: 9. In DNA form, the CDR3 reads TGTGCCAGCAGTTTGCAGCGGGAGGCATCCCTAGCCAAAAACATTCAGTACTTC. This translates into CASSLQREASLAKNIQYF.

This clonotype was counted only a few times. The chain is built from TRBV20-1 and TRBJ2-7; possible D gene TRBD1, 5 bases. Trimming cost V 3 bases and J 0 bases, with 9 bases left between them. The germline V gene has CDR1 DFQATT and CDR2 SNEGSKA (reference sequence). The CDR3 runs to 13 residues. CDR3 nucleotides: TGCAGTGCTAGGAAGGGGAACTCCTACGAGCAGTACTTC. Protein: CSARKGNSYEQYF.

The chain recombines TRBV12-3 or TRBV12-4 with TRBJ2-7; the match to TRBD2 covers 9 bases. The CDR3 runs to 14 residues. Trimming cost V 6 bases and J 2 bases; bases outside gene matches: 5. The DNA of the CDR3 is TGTGCCAGCAGCGCGGGAGGGCTGACCTACGAGCAGTACTTC. Amino acid sequence: CASSAGGLTYEQYF.

This clonotype occurred a few times. The DNA for the CDR3 is TGTGCCAGCAGGGGGGTTAGCTCCTACGAGCAGTACTTC. It yields the protein CASRGVSSYEQYF. The V call is TRBV7-9, the J call TRBJ2-7, with D perhaps being TRBD1 or TRBD2 (5 bases each). CDR1 and CDR2 from the germline V gene are SEHNR and FQNEAQ (reference sequence). V lost 6 bases, J lost 0 bases, and 9 bases lay in between. The CDR3 runs to 13 residues.

V is TRBV29-1 and J is TRBJ2-1; 9 nucleotides line up with TRBD2. The CDR3 has 18 amino acids. The germline V gene encodes CDR1 SQVTM and CDR2 ANQGSEA. The trim removed 2 bases at V and 0 bases at J, leaving 11 bases unmatched. CDR3 loop: CSVEPSGEFSSSYNEQFF. CDR3 nucleotide sequence: TGCAGCGTTGAACCTAGCGGGGAATTTTCGAGCTCCTACAATGAGCAGTTCTTC.

The chain combines TRBV10-2 with TRBJ1-6, with D unresolved. The germline V gene encodes CDR1 WSHSY and CDR2 SAAADI. The V end was cut by 0 bases, the J end by 0 bases, with 12 bases between. The CDR3 spans 18 residues. CDR3 in amino acids: CASSESSMQSSYNSPLHF. The DNA of the CDR3 is TGCGCCAGCAGTGAGTCGAGCATGCAGAGCTCCTATAATTCACCCCTCCACTTT.

The table lists this clonotype with a count of one. The V gene is TRBV7-9, the J gene TRBJ2-7, with D tentatively TRBD2 (5 bases). The end of the DNA aligns better with TRBJ2-5, so the J call may be wrong. This CDR3 spans 13 amino acids. Germline V gives CDR1 SEHNR, CDR2 FQNEAQ (reference sequence). The CDR3 spells CASSSDGEETQYF. CDR3 coding DNA: TGTGCCAGCAGCTCTGACGGGGAAGAGACCCAGTACTTC.

The chain is built from TRBV7-2 and TRBJ2-1, with unresolved D. The CDR3 sequence is 17 residues long. The germline gives CDR1 SGHTA, CDR2 FQGNSA. Trimming stripped 1 base from V and 0 bases from J, with 13 bases between. CDR3 amino acids: CASSLVGAASSYNEQFF. The CDR3 bases are TGTGCCAGCAGCTTAGTTGGCGCCGCGAGCTCCTACAATGAGCAGTTCTTC.